This T cell receptor (beta chain) was recovered during a study of cytomegalovirus exposure and HLA in healthy donors. The study, taken as a whole, reports: Three CMV-associated chains proved CMV antigen-specific in vitro.

This clone was seen a few times. Its antigen remains unknown. 60 Vbeta and 13 Jbeta primers were used in PCR. Some clones are missing from TCRdb's copy, which holds only in-frame ones; the method was immunoSEQ multiplex PCR. This sample has some 100,000 clones, with around 74% found just once. V lost 5 bases and J 0 bases, leaving 8 bases between the germline ends. The germline V gene encodes CDR1 MNHEY and CDR2 SVGAGI. The CDR3 runs to 14 residues. The sequenced material came from PBMCs. V gene TRBV6-5 combines with J gene TRBJ2-1; no firm D call. This TCR came from a woman aged 65 to 85 in good health and CMV-seropositive. The CDR3 DNA follows: TGTGCCAGCAGTCCAGCGAGCTCCTACAATGAGCAGTTCTTC. Translated, it gives CASSPASSYNEQFF.